A selection of T cell receptor beta chains follows, all from one sample in a study of cytomegalovirus exposure and HLA in healthy donors. The data were produced by immunoSEQ multiplex PCR, yet TCRdb's version contains in-frame clones alone and is incomplete. The sample carries approximately 140,000 clones, 82% recorded once. The sample consisted of PBMCs. The receptors derive from a woman aged 40 to 50 in good health and CMV-seronegative. CDR3s leave out the opening cysteine and the closing phenylalanine or tryptophan.

TRBV7-9	TRBJ2-7	ASSLLGRMAEQY
TRBV5-1	TRBJ1-1	ASSTGQGTEAF
TRBV4-1	TRBJ1-4	ASSKDSTVFTNEKLF
TRBV6-6	TRBJ1-3	ASRGAGDKGNTIY
TRBV19	TRBJ2-5	ASSIQRAETQY
TRBV11-1	TRBJ2-7	ASSLETSKQY
TRBV4-2	TRBJ2-7	ASSQALTVAGYEQY
TRBV28	TRBJ2-7	ASSSPGLATYEQY
TRBV28	TRBJ1-2	ASCLGGANYGYT
TRBV5-6	TRBJ2-2	ASNSGLANTGELF
TRBV5-1	TRBJ2-5	ASSQTGPQETQY
TRBV5-6	TRBJ2-5	ASSLGVRQGISETQY
TRBV5-6	TRBJ1-6	ASSLGQATNSPLH
TRBV28	TRBJ1-5	ASRHANQGLNQPQH
TRBV2	TRBJ1-2	ASSRNLQGAEGYT
TRBV4-3	TRBJ2-2	ASSQVGYADRYTGELF
TRBV6-6	TRBJ1-2	ASSYRQGRGYT
TRBV5-4	TRBJ2-7	ASSPGQDLYEQY
TRBV28	TRBJ1-2	ASSEEGGAYGYT
TRBV20-1	TRBJ2-1	SGDSYNEQF
TRBV4-1	TRBJ2-4	ASSQSPGGGGNIQY
TRBV7-2	TRBJ2-1	ASSSPGDNEQF
TRBV28	TRBJ1-2	ASSYFRDRDDGYT
TRBV5-4	TRBJ2-1	ASSFSTIFEQF
TRBV28	TRBJ1-4	ASNWAATNEKLF